Below, one TCR beta chain is given with its context. The antigen is undetermined. This CDR3 region has 13 residues. Trimming shortened V by 8 bases and J by 1 base, and 11 bases separated the two germline ends. From germline, CDR1 is ENHRY and CDR2 SYGVKD. Arm-PCR of CDR3 regions with iRepertoire HTBI primers generated TCR beta libraries. TCRdb reprocessed the multiplex PCR reads via MiXCR and lists one record per CDR3 protein. The data hold 400,000 to 500,000 distinct CDR3 sequences, with about 20% observed a single time. The data originate from a study of regulatory T cells in long-lasting Graves disease. Overall study findings and caveats: TRBV28, TRBJ1-2 and TRBJ2-5 were segments that persistent disease favored.

As to time point: persistent/refractory GD, antithyroid drugs over 5 years with positive TRAb. The TCR library was made from RNA extracted from PBMCs. An endocrinology department in Xi'an, China, recruited the patients. Here the sequenced sample was peripheral blood mononuclear cells (PBMCs), taken when the disease was refractory, from a patient treated with antithyroid drugs. The chain uses TRBV10-3 and TRBJ2-5; the D call may be TRBD1 or TRBD2 (7 bases each). The TCR sequence derives from a female donor with Graves disease. CDR3 DNA sequence: TGTGCCATCGGGGGGGACAGCCAAGAGACCCAGTACTTC. The encoded protein is CAIGGDSQETQYF.